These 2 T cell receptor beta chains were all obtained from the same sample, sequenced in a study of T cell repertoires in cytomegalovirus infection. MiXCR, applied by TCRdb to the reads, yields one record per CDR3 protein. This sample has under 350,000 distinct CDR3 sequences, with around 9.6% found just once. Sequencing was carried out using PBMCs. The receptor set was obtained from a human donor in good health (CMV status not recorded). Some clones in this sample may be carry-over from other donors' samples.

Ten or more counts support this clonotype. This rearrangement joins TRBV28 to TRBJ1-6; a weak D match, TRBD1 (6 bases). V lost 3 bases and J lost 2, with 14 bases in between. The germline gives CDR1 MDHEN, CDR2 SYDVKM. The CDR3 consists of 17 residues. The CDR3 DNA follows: TGTGCCAGCAGTTTGGTAGGGGGGGGAACCTATAATTCACCCCTCCACTTT. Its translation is CASSLVGGGTYNSPLHF. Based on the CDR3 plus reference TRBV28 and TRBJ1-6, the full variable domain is DVKVTQSSRYLVKRTGEKVFLECVQDMDHENMFWYRQDPGLGLRLIYFSYDVKMKEKGDIPEGYSVSREKKERFSLILESASTNQTSMYLCASSLVGGGTYNSPLHFGNGTRLTVT.

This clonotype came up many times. The CDR3 spells CASSRTGGNGELFF. In nucleotides, the CDR3 is TGTGCCAGCAGCCGGACAGGGGGCAACGGGGAGCTGTTTTTT. The V and J genes are TRBV7-8 and TRBJ2-2; TRBD1 agrees at 11 bases. The junction had 3 bases not matched to a gene; V was cut back by 5 bases and J by 7 bases. The germline gives CDR1 SGHVS, CDR2 FQNEAQ. The CDR3 is 14 amino acids.